The present TCR beta chain was sequenced within a study of a mutant IDH1 vaccine in newly diagnosed glioma. The data were produced by immunoSEQ multiplex PCR, yet TCRdb's version contains in-frame clones alone and is incomplete. The table has approximately 41,000 clones, more than 85% seen once. Note on this clone: The antigen remains unidentified.

Sample time point: week 23, last vaccination. Each dose of the vaccine consisted of 300 ug of mutant IDH1 20-mer peptide, with topical imiquimod. This clonotype originated in a man aged 50-60 years with glioma. The material was PBMCs, obtained from a glioma patient whose treatment included an IDH1 peptide vaccine.

Written as DNA, the CDR3 is TGTGCCAGTAGTATTCTGGGACAGGGGCCTTCTGGAAACACCATATATTTT. It encodes CASSILGQGPSGNTIYF. The rearrangement uses TRBV19 and TRBJ1-3, with 10 bases identical to TRBD1. The CDR3 runs to 17 residues. Germline V gene data show CDR1 as LNHDA and CDR2 as SQIVND (reference sequence). The trim removed 3 bases at V and 1 base at J, leaving 6 bases unmatched.